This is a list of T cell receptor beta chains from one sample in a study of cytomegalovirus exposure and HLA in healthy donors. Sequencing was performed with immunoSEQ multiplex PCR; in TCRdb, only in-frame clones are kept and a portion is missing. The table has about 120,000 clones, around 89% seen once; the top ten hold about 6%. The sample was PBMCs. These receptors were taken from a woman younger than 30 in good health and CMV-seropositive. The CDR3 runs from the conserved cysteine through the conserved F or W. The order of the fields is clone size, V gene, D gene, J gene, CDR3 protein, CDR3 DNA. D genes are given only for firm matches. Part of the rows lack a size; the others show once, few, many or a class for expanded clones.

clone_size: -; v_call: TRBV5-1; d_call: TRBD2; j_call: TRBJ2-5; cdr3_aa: CASSYSSGGTQETQYF; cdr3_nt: TGCGCCAGCAGTTATTCCAGCGGGGGGACCCAAGAGACCCAGTACTTC
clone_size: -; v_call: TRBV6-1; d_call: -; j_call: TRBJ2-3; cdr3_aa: CASKTTMKDTQYF; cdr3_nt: TGTGCCAGCAAGACGACTATGAAAGATACGCAGTATTTT
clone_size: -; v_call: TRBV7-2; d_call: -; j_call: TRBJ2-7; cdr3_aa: CASSLHRSGGSYEQYF; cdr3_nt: TGTGCCAGCAGCCTCCACCGTAGCGGAGGAAGCTACGAGCAGTACTTC
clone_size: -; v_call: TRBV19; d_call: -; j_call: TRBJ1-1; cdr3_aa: CASSIGGGLAGTEAFF; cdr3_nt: TGTGCCAGTAGTATTGGGGGAGGCCTGGCGGGTACTGAAGCTTTCTTT
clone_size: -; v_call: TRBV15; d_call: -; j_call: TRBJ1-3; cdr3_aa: CATSSRTYGNTIYF; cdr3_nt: TGTGCCACCAGCAGTCGGACTTATGGAAACACCATATATTTT
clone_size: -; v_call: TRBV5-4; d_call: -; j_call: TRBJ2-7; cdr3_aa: CASRPLREQYF; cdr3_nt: TGTGCCAGCAGACCACTACGAGAGCAGTACTTC
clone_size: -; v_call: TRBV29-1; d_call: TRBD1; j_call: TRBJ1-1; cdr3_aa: CSVEALPRTGLNTEAFF; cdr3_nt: TGCAGCGTTGAAGCCCTTCCGCGGACAGGCTTGAACACTGAAGCTTTCTTT
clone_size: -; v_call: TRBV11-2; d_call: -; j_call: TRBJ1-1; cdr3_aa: CASSFRIQGTYTEAFF; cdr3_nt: TGTGCCAGCAGCTTTCGTATCCAGGGTACTTACACTGAAGCTTTCTTT
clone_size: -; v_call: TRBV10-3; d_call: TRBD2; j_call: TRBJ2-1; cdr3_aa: CAINQRLAGAYEQFF; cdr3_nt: TGTGCCATCAATCAACGACTAGCGGGAGCCTATGAGCAGTTCTTC
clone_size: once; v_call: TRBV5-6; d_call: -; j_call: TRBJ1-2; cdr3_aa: CASSLAAGSGFSGYTF; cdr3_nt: TGTGCCAGCAGCTTGGCCGCCGGGAGCGGATTTTCCGGCTACACCTTC
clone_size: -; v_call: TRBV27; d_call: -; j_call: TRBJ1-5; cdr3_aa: CASSLGGGNQPQHF; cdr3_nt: TGTGCCAGCAGTTTAGGGGGGGGCAATCAGCCCCAGCATTTT
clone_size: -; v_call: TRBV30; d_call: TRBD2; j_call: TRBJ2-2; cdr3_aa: CAWSPQLATGELFF; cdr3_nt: TGTGCCTGGAGTCCGCAACTAGCGACCGGGGAGCTGTTTTTT
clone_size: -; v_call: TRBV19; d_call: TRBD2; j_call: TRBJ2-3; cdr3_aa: CASSLGLAVSTDTQYF; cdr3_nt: TGTGCCAGTAGCCTCGGACTAGCGGTTAGCACAGATACGCAGTATTTT
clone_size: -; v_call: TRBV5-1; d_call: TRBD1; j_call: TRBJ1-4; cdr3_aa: CASSAGQGREKLFF; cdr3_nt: TGCGCCAGCAGCGCCGGACAGGGGCGGGAAAAACTGTTTTTT
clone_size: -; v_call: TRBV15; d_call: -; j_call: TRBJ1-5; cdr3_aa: CATSRAENQPQHF; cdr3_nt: TGTGCCACCAGCAGAGCAGAAAATCAGCCCCAGCATTTT
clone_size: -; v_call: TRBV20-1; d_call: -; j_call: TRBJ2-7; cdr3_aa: CSADRPLEQYF; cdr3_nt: TGCAGTGCAGACAGACCTCTCGAGCAGTACTTC
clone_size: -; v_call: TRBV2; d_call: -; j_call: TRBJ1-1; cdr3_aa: CASSLTEQGEAFF; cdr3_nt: TGTGCCAGCAGTCTAACGGAACAGGGTGAAGCTTTCTTT
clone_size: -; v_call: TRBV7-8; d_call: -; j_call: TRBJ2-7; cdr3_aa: CASSPRGGGSYEQYF; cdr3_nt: TGTGCCAGCAGCCCGAGGGGGGGCGGCTCCTACGAGCAGTACTTC
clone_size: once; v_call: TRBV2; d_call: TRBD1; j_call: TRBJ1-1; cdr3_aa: CASSRDRVQAFF; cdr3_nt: TGTGCCAGTTCCCGGGACAGGGTACAAGCTTTCTTT
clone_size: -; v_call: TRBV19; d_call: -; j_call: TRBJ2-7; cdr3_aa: CASSVGPGAYEQYF; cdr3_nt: TGTGCCAGTAGTGTCGGACCCGGGGCCTACGAGCAGTACTTC
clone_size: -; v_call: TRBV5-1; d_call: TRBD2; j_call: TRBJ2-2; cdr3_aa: CASSPSGTGELFF; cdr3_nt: TGCGCCAGCAGCCCTAGCGGAACCGGGGAGCTGTTTTTT
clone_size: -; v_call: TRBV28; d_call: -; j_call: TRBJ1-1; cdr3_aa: CASSLRSMNTEAFF; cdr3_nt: TGTGCCAGCAGTTTACGCAGTATGAACACTGAAGCTTTCTTT
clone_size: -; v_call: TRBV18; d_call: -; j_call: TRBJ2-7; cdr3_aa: CASSPRLAGYEQYF; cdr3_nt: TGTGCCAGCTCACCACGGCTAGCTGGCTACGAGCAGTACTTC
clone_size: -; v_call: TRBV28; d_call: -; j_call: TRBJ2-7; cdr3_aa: CASSSYAGKVERDEQYF; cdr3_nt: TGTGCCAGCAGTTCCTATGCCGGGAAGGTCGAGAGGGACGAGCAGTACTTC
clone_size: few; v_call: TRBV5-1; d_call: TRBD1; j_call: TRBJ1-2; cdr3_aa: CASSLTTGLDGYTF; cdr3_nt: TGCGCCAGCAGCCTCACGACAGGGCTGGATGGCTACACCTTC
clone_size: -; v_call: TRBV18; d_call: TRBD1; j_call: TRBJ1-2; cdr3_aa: CASSQLRQGRDYGYTF; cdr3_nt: TGTGCCAGCTCACAATTGCGACAGGGACGCGACTATGGCTACACCTTC
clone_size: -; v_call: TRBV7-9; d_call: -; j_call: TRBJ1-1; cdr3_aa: CASSLGMGRANTEAFF; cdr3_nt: TGTGCCAGCAGCTTAGGAATGGGCAGGGCCAACACTGAAGCTTTCTTT
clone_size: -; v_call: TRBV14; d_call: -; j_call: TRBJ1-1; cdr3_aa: CASSQDTGPEAFF; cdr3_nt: TGTGCCAGCAGCCAAGATACAGGACCTGAAGCTTTCTTT
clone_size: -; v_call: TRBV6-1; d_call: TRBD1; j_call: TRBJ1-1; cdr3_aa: CASSEGQGITEAFF; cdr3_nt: TGTGCCAGCAGCGAAGGACAGGGGATTACTGAAGCTTTCTTT
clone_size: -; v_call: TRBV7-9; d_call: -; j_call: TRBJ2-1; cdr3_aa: CASSFVGFNNEQFF; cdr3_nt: TGTGCCAGCAGCTTTGTCGGGTTCAACAATGAGCAGTTCTTC
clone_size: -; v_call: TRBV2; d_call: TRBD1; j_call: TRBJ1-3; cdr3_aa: CASRQDRGTGNTIYF; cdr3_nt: TGTGCCAGCAGGCAGGACAGGGGGACTGGAAACACCATATATTTT
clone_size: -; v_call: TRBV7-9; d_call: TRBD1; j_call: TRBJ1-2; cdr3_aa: CASSLAVGQLNYGYTF; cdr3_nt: TGTGCCAGCAGCTTAGCGGTGGGACAGCTTAACTATGGCTACACCTTC
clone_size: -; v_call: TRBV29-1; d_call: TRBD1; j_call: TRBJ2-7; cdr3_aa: CSVEPRTGEEYEQYF; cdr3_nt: TGCAGCGTTGAACCCCGGACAGGGGAGGAATACGAGCAGTACTTC
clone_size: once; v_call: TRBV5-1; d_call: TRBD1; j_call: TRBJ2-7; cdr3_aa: CASSEKSGTGYDEQYF; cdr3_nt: TGCGCCAGCAGCGAAAAGTCTGGGACAGGGTATGACGAGCAGTACTTC
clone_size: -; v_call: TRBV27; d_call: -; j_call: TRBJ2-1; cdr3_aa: CASSKLNEQFF; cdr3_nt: TGTGCCAGCAGTAAACTTAATGAGCAGTTCTTC
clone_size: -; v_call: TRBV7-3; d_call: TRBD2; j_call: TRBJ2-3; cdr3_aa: CASSPGLAGSTDTQYF; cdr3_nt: TGTGCCAGCAGCCCAGGACTAGCGGGGAGCACAGATACGCAGTATTTT
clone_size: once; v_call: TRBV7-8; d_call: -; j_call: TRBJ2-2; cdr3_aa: CASSSLDRTFGELFF; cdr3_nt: TGTGCCAGCAGCTCCCTGGACAGAACCTTCGGGGAGCTGTTTTTT
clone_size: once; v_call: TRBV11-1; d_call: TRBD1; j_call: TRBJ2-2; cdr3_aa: CASSIDRVPGELFF; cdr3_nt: TGTGCCAGCAGCATTGACAGGGTCCCCGGGGAGCTGTTTTTT
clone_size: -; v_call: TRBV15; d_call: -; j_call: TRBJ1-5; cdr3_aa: CATSRQRHSNQPQHF; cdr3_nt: TGTGCCACCAGCAGACAGCGTCATAGCAATCAGCCCCAGCATTTT
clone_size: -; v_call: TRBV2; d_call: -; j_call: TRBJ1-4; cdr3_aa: CASSDLGAKLFF; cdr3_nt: TGTGCCAGCAGTGATTTAGGGGCAAAACTGTTTTTT
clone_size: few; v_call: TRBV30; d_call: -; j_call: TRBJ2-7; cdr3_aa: CAWNGQTAIYEQYF; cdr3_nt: TGTGCCTGGAACGGACAGACTGCTATCTACGAGCAGTACTTC
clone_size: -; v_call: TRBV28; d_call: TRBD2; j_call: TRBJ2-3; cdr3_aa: CASSDGRATDTQYF; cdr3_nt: TGTGCCAGCAGTGACGGGAGGGCCACAGATACGCAGTATTTT
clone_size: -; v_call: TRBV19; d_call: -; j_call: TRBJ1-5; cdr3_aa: CASSERGNQPQHF; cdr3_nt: TGTGCCAGTAGTGAGAGAGGCAATCAGCCCCAGCATTTT
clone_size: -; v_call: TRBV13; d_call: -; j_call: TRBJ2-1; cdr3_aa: CASSLRTYNEQFF; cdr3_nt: TGTGCCAGCAGCCTACGAACCTACAATGAGCAGTTCTTC
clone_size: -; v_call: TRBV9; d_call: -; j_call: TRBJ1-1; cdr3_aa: CASSVLEGTEAFF; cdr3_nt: TGTGCCAGCAGCGTCTTGGAGGGCACTGAAGCTTTCTTT
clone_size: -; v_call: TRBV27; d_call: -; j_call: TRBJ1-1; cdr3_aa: CASSPLGGTEAFF; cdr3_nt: TGTGCCAGCAGTCCCCTGGGGGGGACCGAAGCTTTCTTT
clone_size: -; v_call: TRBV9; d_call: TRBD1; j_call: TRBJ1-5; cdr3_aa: CASSVGGQGGYQPQHF; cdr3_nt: TGTGCCAGCAGCGTAGGAGGACAGGGGGGTTATCAGCCCCAGCATTTT
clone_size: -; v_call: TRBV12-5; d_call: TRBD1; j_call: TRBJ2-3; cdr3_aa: CASGSTGLLQYF; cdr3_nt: TGTGCTAGTGGTTCGACAGGGCTTCTGCAGTATTTT
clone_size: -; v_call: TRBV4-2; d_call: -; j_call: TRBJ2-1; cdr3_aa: CASSQESRNEQFF; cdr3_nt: TGTGCCAGCAGCCAAGAAAGCAGGAATGAGCAGTTCTTC
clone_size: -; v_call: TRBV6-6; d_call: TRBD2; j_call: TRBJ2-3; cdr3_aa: CASSYLAGYTDTQYF; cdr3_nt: TGTGCCAGCAGTTACTTAGCGGGGTACACAGATACGCAGTATTTT
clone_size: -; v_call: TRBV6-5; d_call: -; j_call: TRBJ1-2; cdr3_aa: CASRTGTLHGYTF; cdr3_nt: TGTGCCAGCAGGACCGGGACACTTCATGGCTACACCTTC
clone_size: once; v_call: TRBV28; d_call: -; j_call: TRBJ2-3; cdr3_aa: CASSFPSNGPSTDTQYF; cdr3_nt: TGTGCCAGCAGTTTTCCCTCCAACGGTCCGAGCACAGATACGCAGTATTTT
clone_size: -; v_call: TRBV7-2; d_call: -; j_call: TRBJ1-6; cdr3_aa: CASSLAGIRQAHSPLHF; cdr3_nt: TGTGCCAGCAGCTTAGCGGGAATTAGACAGGCTCATTCACCCCTCCACTTT
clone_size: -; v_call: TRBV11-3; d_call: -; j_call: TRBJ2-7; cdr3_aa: CASSLDSPEQYF; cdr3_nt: TGTGCCAGCAGCTTAGACAGTCCCGAGCAGTACTTC
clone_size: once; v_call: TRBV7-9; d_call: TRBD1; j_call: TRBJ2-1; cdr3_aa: CASSLFVTGDNEQFF; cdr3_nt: TGTGCCAGCAGCTTATTCGTGACAGGGGACAATGAGCAGTTCTTC
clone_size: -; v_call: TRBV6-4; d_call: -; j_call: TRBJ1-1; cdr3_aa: CASSVRENTEAFF; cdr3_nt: TGTGCCAGCAGTGTTCGGGAGAACACTGAAGCTTTCTTT
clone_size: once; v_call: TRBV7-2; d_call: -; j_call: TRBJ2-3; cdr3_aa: CASSLEQSTDTQYF; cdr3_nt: TGTGCCAGCAGCTTAGAGCAATCCACAGATACGCAGTATTTT
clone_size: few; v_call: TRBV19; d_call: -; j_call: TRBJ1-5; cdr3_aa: CASTETGNSNQPQHF; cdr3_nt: TGTGCCAGTACCGAGACAGGCAACTCCAATCAGCCCCAGCATTTT
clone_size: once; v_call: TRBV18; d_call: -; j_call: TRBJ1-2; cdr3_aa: CASSWAQSPETNYGYTF; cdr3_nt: TGTGCCAGCTCCTGGGCACAGAGTCCCGAGACTAACTATGGCTACACCTTC